This T cell receptor (beta chain) was sequenced during a study of blood T cell repertoires in COVID-19. About the study: From the United States, Italy and Spain came samples of acute and convalescent COVID-19. PBMCs, B-cell-depleted T cells, or T cells provided the cDNA or gDNA that made up the material.

Original methodology: Researchers report that nucleated cell counts were estimated from reference gene primer amplification. TCRdb's table, derived via immunoSEQ multiplex PCR, lists solely in-frame clones and lacks some. That table furnishes V, J and clone size, whereas the DNA furnished D and trimming. The table has about 78,000 clones, about nine tenths seen once. Germline V CDR1 and CDR2: SGHNT, YYREEE (reference sequence). The trim removed 5 bases at V and 5 bases at J, leaving 7 bases unmatched. The CDR3 has 15 residues. The source of this sequence is a woman over 75 with acute or convalescent COVID-19. Sequencing was performed on peripheral blood. The genes are TRBV5-4 and TRBJ1-1, with 12 bases that match TRBD1. The CDR3 sequence: CASRRDRGRETEAFF. In nucleotides, the CDR3 is TGTGCCAGCAGACGGGACAGGGGGCGGGAGACTGAAGCTTTCTTT.